This T cell receptor beta chain was captured in a study of cytomegalovirus exposure and HLA in healthy donors. Across the whole study: An earlier analysis found 117 million unique TCR beta sequences from roughly 170 million T cells. Study-level results: The HLA-A and HLA-B alleles of most subjects were reportedly predicted accurately from TCR beta sequences.

PCR employed 60 Vbeta and 13 Jbeta primers. Only in-frame clones appear in the TCRdb table, and some are missing; sequencing was by immunoSEQ multiplex PCR. The table includes about 82,000 clones, 60% to 80% detected once. This cohort consisted of healthy bone marrow donors. This clone showed up just once. Its antigen remains unknown. This CDR3 spans 18 amino acids. Trimming cost V 4 bases and J 4 bases; bases outside gene matches: 15. CDR1 and CDR2 (germline): SGDLS, YYNGEE. Input material: PBMCs. The source of this sequence is a woman in her 50s in good health and CMV-seropositive. J is TRBJ2-2 and V is TRBV9; 8 bases are a match to TRBD1. The CDR3, as DNA: TGTGCCAGCAGCTCCCTCCAGGGGGCTTCTAGCGTCACCGGGGAGCTGTTTTTT. Translation gives CASSSLQGASSVTGELFF.